The T cell receptor (beta chain) described here comes from a study of persistence of HIV-infected CD4 T cells. In regard to this clone: Its matching antigen is unknown.

Overall study results and limits: Degenerate expanded CDR3beta sequences were enriched among CMV- and Gag-responding cells.

Sequencing used immunoSEQ version 4 in survey mode. Profiling relied on immunoSEQ multiplex PCR, and the TCRdb table lists in-frame clones only, not all of them. The sample includes around 48,000 clones, 75% to 85% seen only once; the top ten take around 3%. The CDR3 runs 18 residues. Germline loops: CDR1 LGHNA, CDR2 YNFKEQ. The V segment lost 1 base and the J segment 1 base; nucleotides outside the gene matches: 12. Stimulation used approximately 10 ug/mL lysate from CMV-infected fibroblasts. CD40L-negative CD69-negative CD45RO-high memory CD4+ T cells were sorted as populations depleted of antigen-responding cells.

This specimen was CD4+ T cells sorted from PBMCs after roughly 18-hour stimulation, taken from a patient who received antiretroviral therapy. The clonotype comes from an adult man with HIV who was CMV-seropositive. V gene TRBV4-2 combines with J gene TRBJ2-7, with 8 bases identical to TRBD2. CDR3: CASSQVLAGKAASYEQYF. The CDR3 nucleotides read TGTGCCAGCAGCCAAGTATTAGCGGGGAAGGCAGCATCCTACGAGCAGTACTTC.